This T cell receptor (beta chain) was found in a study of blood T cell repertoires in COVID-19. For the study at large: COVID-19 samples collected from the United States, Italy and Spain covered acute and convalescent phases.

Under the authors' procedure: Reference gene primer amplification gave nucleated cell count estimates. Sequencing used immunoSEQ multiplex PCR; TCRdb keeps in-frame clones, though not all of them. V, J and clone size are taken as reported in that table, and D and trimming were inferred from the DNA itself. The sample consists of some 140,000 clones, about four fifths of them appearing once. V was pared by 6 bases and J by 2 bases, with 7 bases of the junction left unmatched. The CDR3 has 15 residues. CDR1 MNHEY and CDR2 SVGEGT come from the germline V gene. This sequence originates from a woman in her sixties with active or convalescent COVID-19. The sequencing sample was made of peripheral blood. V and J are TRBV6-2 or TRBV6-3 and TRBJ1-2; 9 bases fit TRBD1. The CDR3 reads CASSPSGQGNYGYTF. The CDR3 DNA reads TGTGCCAGCAGCCCCTCGGGACAGGGCAACTATGGCTACACCTTC.